This TCR beta chain was found in a study of sequential checkpoint blockade in melanoma. Study summary: Arm A got nivolumab then ipilimumab; arm B the reverse, 1:1. After both sequences, patients received maintenance nivolumab.

CDR3 length equals 16 residues. CDR1 and CDR2 from the germline V gene are SGHNT and YYREEE (reference sequence). V was cut by 0 bases and J by 2 bases, with 12 bases left in between. Noted treatment: randomized to nivolumab then ipilimumab (arm A) or the reverse (arm B). None of the patients previously received DNA-damaging chemotherapy. The assay was immunoSEQ multiplex PCR, and TCRdb's table has in-frame clones only and misses some. The sample yields tens of thousands of clones, almost 85% seen once. The sequence was collected from a human donor with melanoma. The gene calls are TRBV5-4 and TRBJ1-3, with a possible D match to TRBD1 (5 bases). Sequenced material: CD8+ T cells sorted from blood (inferred from file names), taken from a patient given nivolumab and ipilimumab in sequence. The CDR3 sequence: CASSLVAAGTGNTIYF. The CDR3 DNA is TGTGCCAGCAGCTTGGTCGCGGCAGGGACTGGAAACACCATATATTTT.